This TCR beta chain was identified in a study of shared clonotypes between healthy human individuals. Turning to the study itself: The cohort had two women and three men, ages 18 to 49. Regarding the study as a whole: The sampled material consisted only of blood, and tissue repertoires are likely to differ.

CDR3 length: 17 amino acids. Naive CD8 isolation took CD45RO-negative cells positively selected for CCR7 and excluded terminally differentiated effector memory CD45RA+ cells. For this clone: Its antigen is still unknown.

The repertoire was sequenced with immunoSEQ multiplex PCR; TCRdb's copy has only in-frame clones and lacks some. The repertoire has around 600,000 clones, around 95% of them found once; the top ten carry about 0.11%. The sequence derives from a woman aged 25-40 years in good health. The rearrangement joins TRBV21-1 to TRBJ2-7; TRBD1 is the table's D call and was not checked against the DNA. TRBV21-1 is a pseudogene locus. Material for sequencing was naive CD8+ T cells sorted from blood. In DNA form, the CDR3 reads TGTGCCAGCAGCAACCCTAATACAGGGCGATCCAACTACGAGCAGTACTTC. Translated, it gives CASSNPNTGRSNYEQYF.